The rows below give T cell receptor beta chains drawn from one sample of a study of shared clonotypes between healthy human individuals. The assay was immunoSEQ multiplex PCR, and TCRdb's table has in-frame clones only and misses some. The sample lists approximately 500,000 clones, almost 80% occurring once. Input material: PBMCs. These receptors all stem from a woman aged 40 to 50 in good health. Some clones in this sample may be carry-over from other donors' samples. Both conserved end residues are part of each CDR3. The D gene is left open where the match is weak. Size is stated for part of the rows, as once, few or many counts, or as a class when the clone is expanded.

TRBJ1-1	.	.	TRBV29-1	TGCAGCGTTGGGCAGACCACTGAAGCTTTCTTT	CSVGQTTEAFF
TRBJ2-2	.	.	TRBV2	TGTGCCAGCAGTGATATGGGGAACACCGGGGAGCTGTTTTTT	CASSDMGNTGELFF
TRBJ1-1	.	few	TRBV28	TGTGCCAGCAGTGAGGGCTTACAAGAAGCTTTCTTT	CASSEGLQEAFF
TRBJ2-7	TRBD2	.	TRBV10-3	TGTGCCATCAGTGCGGGGGGGGTTTACGAGCAGTACTTC	CAISAGGVYEQYF
TRBJ1-1	.	.	TRBV5-1	TGCGCCAGCAGCTCACGGGTAGGGGCGAACACTGAAGCTTTCTTT	CASSSRVGANTEAFF
TRBJ1-2	TRBD1	.	TRBV5-1	TGCGCCAGCAGGAGGGACAGTAACTATGGCTACACCTTC	CASRRDSNYGYTF
TRBJ2-7	TRBD2	.	TRBV15	TGTGCCACCAGCACCCGAGCGGGGCTCCCGACGGAGCAGTACTTC	CATSTRAGLPTEQYF
TRBJ2-5	TRBD2	.	TRBV2	TGTGCCAGCAGTGAAACGGGACTAGCGGGAGGCCTCCAAGAGACCCAGTACTTC	CASSETGLAGGLQETQYF
TRBJ2-7	.	.	TRBV18	TGTGCCAGCTCAAATCTAGCCGGTTCCTACGAGCAGTACTTC	CASSNLAGSYEQYF
TRBJ1-2	.	.	TRBV29-1	TGCAGCGTTGGGGGAGGGAGCACTAACTATGGCTACACCTTC	CSVGGGSTNYGYTF
TRBJ1-1	.	.	TRBV27	TGTGCCGGCCGGTTAGAGAGGGGGAACACTGAAGCTTTCTTT	CAGRLERGNTEAFF
TRBJ2-1	.	.	TRBV7-2	TGTGCCAGCACACAAAACAGCGCGGGCAGCCAGGGTGAGCAGTTCTTC	CASTQNSAGSQGEQFF
TRBJ2-5	.	.	TRBV7-3	TGTGCCAGCGGGCCAGTTGGAGAGACCCAGTACTTC	CASGPVGETQYF
TRBJ2-2	.	.	TRBV11-1	TGTGCCAGCAGCTTCCTCGTCGGGGGCGCCGGGGAGCTGTTTTTT	CASSFLVGGAGELFF
TRBJ2-3	.	.	TRBV9	TGTGCCAGCAGCCCCACAGGTAGCGGTCCTAGCACAGATACGCAGTATTTT	CASSPTGSGPSTDTQYF
TRBJ2-7	TRBD1	.	TRBV5-1	TGCGCCAGCAGCTTCAGGACAGGGATCGGCGAGCAGTACTTC	CASSFRTGIGEQYF
TRBJ2-1	TRBD1	.	TRBV28	TGTGCCAGCAGTCCCTCCGGACAGGGGTACAATGAGCAGTTCTTC	CASSPSGQGYNEQFF
TRBJ2-7	TRBD1	few	TRBV7-7	TGTGCTAGCAGCCCGTCCGGGACAGGGACGGGGGAGCAGTACTTC	CASSPSGTGTGEQYF
TRBJ2-5	TRBD1	.	TRBV10-3	TGTGCCATCAGTGAGTCCCCTCCCAGGGGGCCCGTCCAAGAGACCCAGTACTTC	CAISESPPRGPVQETQYF
TRBJ2-3	.	few	TRBV6-5	TGTGCCAGCAGTAAACTAGCACCCCCCTCGGATACGCAGTATTTT	CASSKLAPPSDTQYF
TRBJ2-5	TRBD2	.	TRBV28	TGTGCCAGCAGTTTATGGGGAGGGGAAGAGACCCAGTACTTC	CASSLWGGEETQYF
TRBJ1-2	.	.	TRBV7-2	TGTGCCAGCAGCTCTAGGACAGCTAACTATGGCTACACCTTC	CASSSRTANYGYTF
TRBJ2-1	TRBD2	.	TRBV7-9	TGTGCCAGCAGCTCATGGGGACTAGCGGCTAGCTCCTACAATGAGCAGTTCTTC	CASSSWGLAASSYNEQFF
TRBJ2-2	.	once	TRBV30	TGTGCCTGGAATGGGGGTAACACCGGGGAGCTGTTTTTT	CAWNGGNTGELFF
TRBJ1-1	TRBD1	few	TRBV5-1	TGCGCCAGCAGCTCGACAGGGGAGCGCGCTGAAGCTTTCTTT	CASSSTGERAEAFF
TRBJ2-1	TRBD1	few	TRBV10-3	TGTGCCACCGGACAGGGAGTACATGAGCAGTTCTTC	CATGQGVHEQFF
TRBJ1-4	.	.	TRBV30	TGTGCCTGGAAGGGTACTATCGCTGAAAAACTGTTTTTT	CAWKGTIAEKLFF
TRBJ2-3	.	once	TRBV19	TGTGCCAGTAGTATAGGTGAGACGTCCGATACGCAGTATTTT	CASSIGETSDTQYF
TRBJ2-7	.	.	TRBV6-5	TGTGCCAGCAGTCCCCCGGGACAAGCCTACGAGCAGTACTTC	CASSPPGQAYEQYF
TRBJ2-5	.	.	TRBV5-1	TGCGCCAGCGCGCCACAGGCAGCCTTGGAGACCCAGTACTTC	CASAPQAALETQYF
TRBJ2-1	TRBD1	.	TRBV28	TGTGCCAGCAGGAACAGGGGACCTAGCTCCTACAATGAGCAGTTCTTC	CASRNRGPSSYNEQFF
TRBJ2-7	.	.	TRBV19	TGTGCCAGTAGTTCCCGGCGGGACGAGCAGTACTTC	CASSSRRDEQYF
TRBJ2-3	.	.	TRBV29-1	TGCGGAGGGGCAGCGGTGATCACAGATACGCAGTATTTT	CGGAAVITDTQYF